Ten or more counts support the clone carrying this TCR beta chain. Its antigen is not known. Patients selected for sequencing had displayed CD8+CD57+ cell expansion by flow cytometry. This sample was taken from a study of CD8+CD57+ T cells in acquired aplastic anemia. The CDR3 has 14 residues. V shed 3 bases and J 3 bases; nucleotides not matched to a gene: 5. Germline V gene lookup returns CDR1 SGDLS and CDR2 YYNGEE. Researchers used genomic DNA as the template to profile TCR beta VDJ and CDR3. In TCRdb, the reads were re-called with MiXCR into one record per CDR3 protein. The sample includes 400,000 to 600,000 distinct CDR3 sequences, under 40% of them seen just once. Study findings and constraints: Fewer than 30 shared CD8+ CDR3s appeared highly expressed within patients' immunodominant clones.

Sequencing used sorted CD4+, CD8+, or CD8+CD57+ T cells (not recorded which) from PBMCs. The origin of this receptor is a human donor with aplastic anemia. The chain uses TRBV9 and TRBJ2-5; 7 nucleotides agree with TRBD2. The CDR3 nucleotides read TGTGCCAGCAGCGCGGGTACTAGCGAAGAGACCCAGTACTTC. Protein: CASSAGTSEETQYF.